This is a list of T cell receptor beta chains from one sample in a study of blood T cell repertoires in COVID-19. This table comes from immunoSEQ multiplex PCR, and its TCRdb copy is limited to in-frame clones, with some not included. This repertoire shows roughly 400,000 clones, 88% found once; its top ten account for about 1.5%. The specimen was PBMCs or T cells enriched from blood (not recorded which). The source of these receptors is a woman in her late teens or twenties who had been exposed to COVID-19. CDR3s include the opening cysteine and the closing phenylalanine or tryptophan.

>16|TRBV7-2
CASSYTRDRGTYGYTF
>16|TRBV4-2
CASSQGSAGRGGEAFF
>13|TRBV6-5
CASGERAKNIQYF
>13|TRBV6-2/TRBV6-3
CASSYSRRQPQHF
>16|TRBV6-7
CASSYSLAGHSYEQYF
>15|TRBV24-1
CATSDAPGLASEQFF
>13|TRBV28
CASSLRGPYGYTF
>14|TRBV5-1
CASSFSGLAGKQFF
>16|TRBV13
CASSQAGAGGYYEQYF
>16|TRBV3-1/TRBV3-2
CASSRQDLRSNSPLHF
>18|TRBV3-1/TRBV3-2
CASSQDSGWQGDLYGYTF
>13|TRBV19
CASATGNQETQYF
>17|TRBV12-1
CASIPRVSRAYNEKLFF
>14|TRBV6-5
CASKMGAGVGEQYF
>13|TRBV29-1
CSARDRNTGELFF
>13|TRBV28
CASRPGAFYEQYF
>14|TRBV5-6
CASSLVTASYGYTF
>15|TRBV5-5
CASSVGEEGNQPQHF
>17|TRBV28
CASSFRGAGGRNQPQHF
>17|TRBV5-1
CASSLGAGGHSNQPQHF
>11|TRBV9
CASSTRGEQYF
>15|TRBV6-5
CASSSSGESYNEQFF
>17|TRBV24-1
CATSDPQGDRLYQPQHF
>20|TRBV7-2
CASSLAGVAARYSGANVLTF
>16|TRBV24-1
CATSDSRRGRERSYTF